These T cell receptor beta chains were read from a single sample in a study of beta chain features in type 1 diabetes. The table came from immunoSEQ multiplex PCR; TCRdb's copy has only in-frame clones and leaves some out. The profile shows about 350,000 clones, roughly 21% of them singletons. The sequenced sample was naive CD4+ T cells from blood. The receptor source for this set is a woman under 30 in good health. CDR3s leave out the opening cysteine and the closing phenylalanine or tryptophan.

CDR3	V	J
ASSSSGTQY	TRBV7-7	TRBJ2-5
ASSFRDRVNYGYT	TRBV7-9	TRBJ1-2
AWTGLAGWDNNEQF	TRBV30	TRBJ2-1
ASSELIGATGELF	TRBV2	TRBJ2-2
ASSAGSGARLY	TRBV19	TRBJ2-7
ASRREAGELF	TRBV6-5	TRBJ2-2
ATLTGLNTGELF	TRBV6-6	TRBJ2-2
ASSSPATGGTDTQY	TRBV5-4	TRBJ2-3
SVEDQTGLDEQF	TRBV29-1	TRBJ2-1
SVVVDRGRPYTGELF	TRBV29-1	TRBJ2-2
ASTHLGGRERQY	TRBV2	TRBJ2-7
ASSFVAGGWYEQY	TRBV7-2	TRBJ2-7
SQEGTSLYNEQF	TRBV29-1	TRBJ2-1
ASSQEELGAF	TRBV4-1	TRBJ1-1
ASSLRWGDGELF	TRBV9	TRBJ2-2
ASSWRGQGQPQH	TRBV5-1	TRBJ1-5
ASSSRGGGDYGYT	TRBV13	TRBJ1-2
ASREYGLAAYNEQF	TRBV11-2	TRBJ2-1
ASSIFSDTQY	TRBV11-2	TRBJ2-3
ASSRDRVGQPQH	TRBV7-9	TRBJ1-5
ATRTDNPEAF	TRBV10-3	TRBJ1-1
ASSQAGSSYNEQF	TRBV14	TRBJ2-1
ASSGEVHSTDTQY	TRBV9	TRBJ2-3
ASTSLDTQY	TRBV7-9	TRBJ2-3
ASSLGGRRGDTQY	TRBV5-1	TRBJ2-3
ASSYRRGVSNQPQH	TRBV6-6	TRBJ1-5
AWIGGAYEQY	TRBV30	TRBJ2-7
ASSSKRLAGGETQY	TRBV11-2	TRBJ2-5
ATSRGRDKNTEAF	TRBV15	TRBJ1-1
ASKRGTGVETQY	TRBV7-9	TRBJ2-5
ASSLPREGPNEQF	TRBV7-9	TRBJ2-1
ASSPDLRVSKNIQY	TRBV27	TRBJ2-4
ASSLDRIKNIQY	TRBV5-1	TRBJ2-4
ASSEGNRETQY	TRBV6-1	TRBJ2-5
ASSPTAGEGNIQY	TRBV4-3	TRBJ2-4
ASSLGGTGELF	TRBV7-2	TRBJ2-2
ASSRGALSSNEQF	TRBV7-9	TRBJ2-1
ASSGGLSGRPYYEQY	TRBV21-1	TRBJ2-7
AFHSGNTDTQY	TRBV30	TRBJ2-3
ASSQGGWGTEAF	TRBV18	TRBJ1-1
ASSLGQGNQPQH	TRBV6-6	TRBJ1-5
ASSLTGAGQPQH	TRBV5-6	TRBJ1-5
ASRQGVTEAF	TRBV25-1	TRBJ1-1
AWSVFNEQF	TRBV30	TRBJ2-1
ASSLGGDSSQPQH	TRBV5-1	TRBJ1-5